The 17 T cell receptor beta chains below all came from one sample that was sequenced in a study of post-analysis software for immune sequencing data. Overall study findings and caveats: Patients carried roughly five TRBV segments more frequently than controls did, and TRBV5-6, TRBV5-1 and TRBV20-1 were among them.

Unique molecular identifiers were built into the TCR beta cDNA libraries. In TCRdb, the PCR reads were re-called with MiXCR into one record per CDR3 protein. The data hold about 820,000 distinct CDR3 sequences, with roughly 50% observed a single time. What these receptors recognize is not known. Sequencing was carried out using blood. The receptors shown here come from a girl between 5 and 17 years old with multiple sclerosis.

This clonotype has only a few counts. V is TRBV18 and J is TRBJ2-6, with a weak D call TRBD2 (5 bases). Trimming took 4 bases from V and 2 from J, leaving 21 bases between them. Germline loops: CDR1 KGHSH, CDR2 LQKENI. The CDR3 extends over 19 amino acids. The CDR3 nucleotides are TGTGCCAGCTCACTCCAGCGGTTTGCGGGTGGCGCTGGGGCCAACGTCCTGACTTTC. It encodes CASSLQRFAGGAGANVLTF.

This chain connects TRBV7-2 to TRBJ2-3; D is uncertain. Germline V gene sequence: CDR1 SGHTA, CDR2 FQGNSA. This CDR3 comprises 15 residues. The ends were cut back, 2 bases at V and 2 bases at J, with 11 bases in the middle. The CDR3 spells CASSLNPRYTDTQYF. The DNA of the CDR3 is TGTGCCAGCAGCTTAAATCCCCGGTACACAGATACGCAGTATTTT.

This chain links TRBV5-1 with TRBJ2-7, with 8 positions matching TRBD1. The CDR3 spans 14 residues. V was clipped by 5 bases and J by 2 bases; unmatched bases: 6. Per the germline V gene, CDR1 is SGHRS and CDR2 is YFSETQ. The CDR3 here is CASSRTGSAYEQYF. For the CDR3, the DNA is TGCGCCAGCAGTAGGACAGGGAGCGCCTACGAGCAGTACTTC.

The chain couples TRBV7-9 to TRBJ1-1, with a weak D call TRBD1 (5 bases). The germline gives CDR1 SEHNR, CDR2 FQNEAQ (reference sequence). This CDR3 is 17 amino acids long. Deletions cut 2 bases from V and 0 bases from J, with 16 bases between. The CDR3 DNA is TGTGCCAGCAGCTTAAGGGAATTTGACAGATTGAACACTGAAGCTTTCTTT. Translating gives CASSLREFDRLNTEAFF.

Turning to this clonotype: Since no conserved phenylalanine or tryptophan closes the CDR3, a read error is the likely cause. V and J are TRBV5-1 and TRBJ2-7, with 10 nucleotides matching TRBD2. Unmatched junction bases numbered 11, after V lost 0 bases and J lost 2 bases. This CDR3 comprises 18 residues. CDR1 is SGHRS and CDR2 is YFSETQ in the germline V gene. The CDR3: CASSLALAGGKVPYEQYY. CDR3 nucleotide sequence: TGCGCCAGCAGCTTGGCGTTAGCGGGAGGCAAGGTGCCCTACGAGCAGTACTAC.

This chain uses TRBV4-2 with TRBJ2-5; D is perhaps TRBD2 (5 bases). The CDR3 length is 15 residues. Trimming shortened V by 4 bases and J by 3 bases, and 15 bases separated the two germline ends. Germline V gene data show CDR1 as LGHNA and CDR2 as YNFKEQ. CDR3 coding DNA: TGTGCCAGCAGCCGACGGACTTGGGATAAAGAGACCCAGTACTTC. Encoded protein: CASSRRTWDKETQYF.

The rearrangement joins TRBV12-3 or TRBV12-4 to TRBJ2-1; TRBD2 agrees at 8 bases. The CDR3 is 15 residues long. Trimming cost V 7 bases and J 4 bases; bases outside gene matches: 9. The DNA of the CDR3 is TGTGCCAGCATCCCCGGGGGGGGGCGTTACAATGAGCAGTTCTTC. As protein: CASIPGGGRYNEQFF.

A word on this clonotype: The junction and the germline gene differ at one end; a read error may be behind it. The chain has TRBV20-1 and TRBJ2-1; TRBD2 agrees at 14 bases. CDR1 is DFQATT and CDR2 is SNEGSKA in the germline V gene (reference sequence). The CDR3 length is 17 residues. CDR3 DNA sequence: TGCAGTGCTAGAGGACTAGCGGGAGGGTTCCCCTACAATGGGCAGTTCTTC. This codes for CSARGLAGGFPYNGQFF.

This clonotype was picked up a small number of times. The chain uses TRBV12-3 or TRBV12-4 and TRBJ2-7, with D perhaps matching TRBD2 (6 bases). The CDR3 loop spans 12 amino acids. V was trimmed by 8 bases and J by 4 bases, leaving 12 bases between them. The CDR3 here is CASLGGLYEQYF. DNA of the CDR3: TGTGCCAGCCTGGGGGGACTTTACGAGCAGTACTTC.

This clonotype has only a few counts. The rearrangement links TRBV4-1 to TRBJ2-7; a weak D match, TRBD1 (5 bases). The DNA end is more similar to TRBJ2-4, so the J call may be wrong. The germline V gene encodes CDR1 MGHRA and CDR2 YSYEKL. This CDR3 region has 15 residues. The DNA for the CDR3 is TGCGCCAGCAGCCAACTAGGGGTGGCCAAAAACATTCAGTACTTC. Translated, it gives CASSQLGVAKNIQYF.

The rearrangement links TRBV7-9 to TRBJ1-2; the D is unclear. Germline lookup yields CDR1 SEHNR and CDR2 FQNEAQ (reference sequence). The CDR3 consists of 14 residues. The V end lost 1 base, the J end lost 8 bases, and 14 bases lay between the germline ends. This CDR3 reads CASSLDRGLSGYTF. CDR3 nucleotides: TGTGCCAGCAGCTTAGATCGGGGATTGAGCGGCTACACCTTC.

The CDR3 here is CASRKGPYVVQPGGQETQYF. Here the CDR3 DNA reads TGTGCCAGCAGAAAAGGCCCTTATGTAGTCCAACCGGGGGGTCAAGAGACCCAGTACTTC. V and J are TRBV21-1 and TRBJ2-5; the DNA was not used to check the table's D call, TRBD2. TRBV21-1 is a documented pseudogene. This CDR3 spans 20 amino acids.

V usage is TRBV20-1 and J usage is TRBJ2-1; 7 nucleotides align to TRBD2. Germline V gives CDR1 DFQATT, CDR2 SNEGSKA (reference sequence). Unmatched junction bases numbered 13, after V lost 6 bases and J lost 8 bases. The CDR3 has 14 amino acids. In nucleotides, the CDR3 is TGCAGTGCACCGACCGCGGGAGTATTCGATGAGCAGTTCTTC. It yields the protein CSAPTAGVFDEQFF.

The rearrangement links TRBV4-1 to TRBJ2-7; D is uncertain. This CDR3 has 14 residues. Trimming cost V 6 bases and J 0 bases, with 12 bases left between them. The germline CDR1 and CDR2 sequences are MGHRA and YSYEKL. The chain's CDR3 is CASRRLTVSYEQYF. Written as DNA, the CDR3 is TGCGCCAGCAGGCGACTGACGGTCTCCTACGAGCAGTACTTC.

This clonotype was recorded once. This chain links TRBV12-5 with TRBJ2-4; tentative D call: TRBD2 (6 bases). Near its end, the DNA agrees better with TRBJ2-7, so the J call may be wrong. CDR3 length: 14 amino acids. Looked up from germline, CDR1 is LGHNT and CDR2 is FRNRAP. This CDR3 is CASADGGFSYEQYF. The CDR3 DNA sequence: TGTGCTAGTGCCGATGGAGGGTTCTCCTACGAGCAGTACTTC.

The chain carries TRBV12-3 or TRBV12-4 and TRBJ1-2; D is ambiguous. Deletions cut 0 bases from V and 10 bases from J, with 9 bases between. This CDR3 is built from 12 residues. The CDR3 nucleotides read TGTGCCAGCAGTTTAGCCGTCCGGGACTACACCTTC. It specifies CASSLAVRDYTF.

The CDR3 here is CASSQTYGELFF. The CDR3 DNA reads TGTGCCAGCAGCCAAACCTACGGGGAGCTGTTTTTT. The gene calls are TRBV3-1 and TRBJ2-2; D remains ambiguous. The V end lost 2 bases, the J end lost 7 bases, and 5 bases lay between the germline ends. Germline V gene sequence: CDR1 LGHDT, CDR2 YNNKEL (reference sequence). The CDR3 contains 12 residues.